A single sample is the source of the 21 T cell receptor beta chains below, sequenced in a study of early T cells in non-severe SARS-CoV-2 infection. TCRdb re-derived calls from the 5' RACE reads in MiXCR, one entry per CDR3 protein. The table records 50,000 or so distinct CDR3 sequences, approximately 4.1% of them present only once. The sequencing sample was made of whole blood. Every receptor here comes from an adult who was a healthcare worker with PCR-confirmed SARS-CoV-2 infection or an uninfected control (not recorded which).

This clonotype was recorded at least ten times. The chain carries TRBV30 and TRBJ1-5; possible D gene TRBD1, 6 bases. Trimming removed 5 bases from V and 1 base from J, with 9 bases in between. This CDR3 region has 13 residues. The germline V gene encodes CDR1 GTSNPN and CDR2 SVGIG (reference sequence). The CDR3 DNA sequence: TGTGCCTGGGGCACAGGGAGCAATCAGCCCCAGCATTTT. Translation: CAWGTGSNQPQHF.

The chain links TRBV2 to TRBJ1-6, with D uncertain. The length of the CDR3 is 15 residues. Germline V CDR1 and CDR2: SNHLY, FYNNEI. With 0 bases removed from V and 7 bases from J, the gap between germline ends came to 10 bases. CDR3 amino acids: CASSEAPPPNSPLHF. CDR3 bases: TGTGCCAGCAGTGAAGCCCCCCCTCCGAATTCACCCCTCCACTTT.

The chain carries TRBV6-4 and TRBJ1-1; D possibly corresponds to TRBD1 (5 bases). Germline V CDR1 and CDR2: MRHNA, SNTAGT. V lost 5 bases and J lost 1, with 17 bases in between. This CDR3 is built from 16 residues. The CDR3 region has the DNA TGTGCCAGCAGTATCGAGGCAGGGAGGCCGAACACTGAAGCTTTCTTT. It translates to CASSIEAGRPNTEAFF.

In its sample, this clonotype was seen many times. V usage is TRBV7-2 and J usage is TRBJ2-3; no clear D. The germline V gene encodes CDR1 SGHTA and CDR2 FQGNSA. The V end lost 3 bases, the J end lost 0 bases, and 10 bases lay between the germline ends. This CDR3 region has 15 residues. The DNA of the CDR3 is TGTGCCAGCAGCTTTCGTGGCCAGAGCACAGATACGCAGTATTTT. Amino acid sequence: CASSFRGQSTDTQYF.

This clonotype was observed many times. CDR3 nucleotide sequence: TGTGCCAGCAGCGTAGGGGACAGTACCTACGAGCAGTACTTC. Its translation: CASSVGDSTYEQYF. The rearrangement uses TRBV9 and TRBJ2-7; TRBD1 aligns across 7 bases. V lost 0 bases, J lost 2 bases, and 2 bases stayed unmatched. This CDR3 region has 14 residues. In germline, CDR1 is SGDLS, CDR2 YYNGEE. The full variable domain, its missing parts supplied by reference TRBV9 and TRBJ2-7, is DSGVTQTPKHLITATGQRVTLRCSPRSGDLSVYWYQQSLDQGLQFLIQYYNGEERAKGNILERFSAQQFPDLHSELNLSSLELGDSALYFCASSVGDSTYEQYFGPGTRLTVT.

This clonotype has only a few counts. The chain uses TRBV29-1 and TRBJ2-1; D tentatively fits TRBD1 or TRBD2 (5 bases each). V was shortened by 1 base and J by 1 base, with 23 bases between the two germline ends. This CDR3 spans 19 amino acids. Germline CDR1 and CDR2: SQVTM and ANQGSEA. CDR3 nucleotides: TGCAGCGTTGAAGGGGTAAGGCCAGGGAGCGGCCTTTCCTACAATGAGCAGTTCTTC. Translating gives CSVEGVRPGSGLSYNEQFF.

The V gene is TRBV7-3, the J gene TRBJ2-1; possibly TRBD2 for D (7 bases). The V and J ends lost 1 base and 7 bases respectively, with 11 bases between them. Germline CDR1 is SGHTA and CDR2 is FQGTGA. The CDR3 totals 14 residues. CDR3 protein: CASSLSGGGNEQFF. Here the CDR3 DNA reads TGTGCCAGCAGCTTAAGCGGGGGCGGTAATGAGCAGTTCTTC. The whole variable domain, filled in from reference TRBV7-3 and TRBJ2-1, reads GAGVSQTPSNKVTEKGKYVELRCDPISGHTALYWYRQSLGQGPEFLIYFQGTGAADDSGLPNDRFFAVRPEGSVSTLKIQRTERGDSAVYLCASSLSGGGNEQFFGPGTRLTVL.

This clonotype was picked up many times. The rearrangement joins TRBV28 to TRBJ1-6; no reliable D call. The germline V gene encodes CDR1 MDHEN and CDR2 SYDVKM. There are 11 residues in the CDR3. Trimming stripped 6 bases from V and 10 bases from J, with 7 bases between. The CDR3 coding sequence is TGTGCCAGCAGAGCCAACTCACCCCTCCACTTT. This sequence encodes CASRANSPLHF.

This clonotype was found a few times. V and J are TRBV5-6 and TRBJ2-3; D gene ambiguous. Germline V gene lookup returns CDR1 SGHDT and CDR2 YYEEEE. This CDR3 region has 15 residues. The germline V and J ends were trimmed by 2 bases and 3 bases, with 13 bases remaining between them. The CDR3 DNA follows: TGTGCCAGCAGCTTCTTTATGAGGTTGACAGATACGCAGTATTTT. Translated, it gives CASSFFMRLTDTQYF. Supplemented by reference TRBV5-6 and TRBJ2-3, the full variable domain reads DAGVTQSPTHLIKTRGQQVTLRCSPKSGHDTVSWYQQALGQGPQFIFQYYEEEERQRGNFPDRFSGHQFPNYSSELNVNALLLGDSALYLCASSFFMRLTDTQYFGPGTRLTVL.

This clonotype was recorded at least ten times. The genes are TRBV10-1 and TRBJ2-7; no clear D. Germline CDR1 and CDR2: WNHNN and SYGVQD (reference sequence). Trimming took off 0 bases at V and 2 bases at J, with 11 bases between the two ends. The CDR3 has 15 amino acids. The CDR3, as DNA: TGCGCCAGCAGTGAGTCTGGGATTCCCGCCTACGAGCAGTACTTC. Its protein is CASSESGIPAYEQYF.

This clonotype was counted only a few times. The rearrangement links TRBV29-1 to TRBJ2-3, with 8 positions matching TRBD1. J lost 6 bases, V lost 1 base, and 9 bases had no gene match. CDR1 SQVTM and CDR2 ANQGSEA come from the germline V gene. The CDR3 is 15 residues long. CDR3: CSVEGLGTGGDTQYF. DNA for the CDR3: TGCAGCGTTGAAGGTTTGGGGACAGGTGGGGATACGCAGTATTTT.

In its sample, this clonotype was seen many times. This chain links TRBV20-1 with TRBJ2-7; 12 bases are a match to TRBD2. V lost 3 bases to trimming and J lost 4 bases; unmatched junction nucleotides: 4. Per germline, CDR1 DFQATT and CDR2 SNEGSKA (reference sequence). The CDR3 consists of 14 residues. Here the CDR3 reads CSARGLAGAYEQYF. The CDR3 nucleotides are TGCAGTGCTAGGGGACTAGCGGGTGCTTACGAGCAGTACTTC.

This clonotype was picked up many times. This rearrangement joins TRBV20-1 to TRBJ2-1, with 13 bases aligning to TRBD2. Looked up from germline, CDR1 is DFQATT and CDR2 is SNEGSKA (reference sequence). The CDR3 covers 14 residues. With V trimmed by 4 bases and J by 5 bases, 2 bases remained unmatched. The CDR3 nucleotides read TGCAGTGCTATACTAGCGGGAGGGGACAATGAGCAGTTCTTC. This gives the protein CSAILAGGDNEQFF.

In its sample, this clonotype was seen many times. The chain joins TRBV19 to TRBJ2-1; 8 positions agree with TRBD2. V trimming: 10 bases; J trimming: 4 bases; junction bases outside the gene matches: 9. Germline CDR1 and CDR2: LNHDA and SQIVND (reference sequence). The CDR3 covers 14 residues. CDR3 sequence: CATRGGPSYNEQFF. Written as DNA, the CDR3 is TGTGCCACCCGGGGGGGCCCATCTTACAATGAGCAGTTCTTC.

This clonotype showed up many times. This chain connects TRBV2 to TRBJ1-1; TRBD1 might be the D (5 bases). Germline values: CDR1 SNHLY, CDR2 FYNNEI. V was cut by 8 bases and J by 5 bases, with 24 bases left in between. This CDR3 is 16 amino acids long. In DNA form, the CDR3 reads TGTGCCAGCGCGAGGCGTGGTGGAGCTTGGGGGACTGAAGCTTTCTTT. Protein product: CASARRGGAWGTEAFF.

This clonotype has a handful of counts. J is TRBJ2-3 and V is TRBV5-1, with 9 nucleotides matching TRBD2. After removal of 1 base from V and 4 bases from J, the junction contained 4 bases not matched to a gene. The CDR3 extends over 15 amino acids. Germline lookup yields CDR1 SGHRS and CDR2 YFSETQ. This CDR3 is CASSLSSGSSDTQYF. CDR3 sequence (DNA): TGCGCCAGCAGCTTGAGTAGCGGGAGTTCAGATACGCAGTATTTT.

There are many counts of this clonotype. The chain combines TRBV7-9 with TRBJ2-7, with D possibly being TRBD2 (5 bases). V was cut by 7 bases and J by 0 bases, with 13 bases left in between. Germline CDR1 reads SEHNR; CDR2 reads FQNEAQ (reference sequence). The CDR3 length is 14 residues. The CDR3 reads CASMRAAASYEQYF. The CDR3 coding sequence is TGTGCCAGCATGCGGGCGGCGGCCTCCTACGAGCAGTACTTC.

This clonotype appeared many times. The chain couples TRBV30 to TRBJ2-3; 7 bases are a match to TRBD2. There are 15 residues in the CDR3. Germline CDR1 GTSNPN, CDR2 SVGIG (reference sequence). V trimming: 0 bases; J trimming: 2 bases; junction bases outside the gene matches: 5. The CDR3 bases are TGTGCCTGGAGTGTATGGGGGGGAAACACAGATACGCAGTATTTT. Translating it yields CAWSVWGGNTDTQYF.

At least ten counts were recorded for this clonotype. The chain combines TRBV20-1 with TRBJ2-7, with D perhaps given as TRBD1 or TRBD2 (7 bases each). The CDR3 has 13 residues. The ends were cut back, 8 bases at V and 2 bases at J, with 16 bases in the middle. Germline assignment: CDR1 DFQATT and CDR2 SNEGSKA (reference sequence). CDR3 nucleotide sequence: TGCAGTTCCCAGGGGGGAGGGACCTACGAGCAGTACTTC. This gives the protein CSSQGGGTYEQYF.

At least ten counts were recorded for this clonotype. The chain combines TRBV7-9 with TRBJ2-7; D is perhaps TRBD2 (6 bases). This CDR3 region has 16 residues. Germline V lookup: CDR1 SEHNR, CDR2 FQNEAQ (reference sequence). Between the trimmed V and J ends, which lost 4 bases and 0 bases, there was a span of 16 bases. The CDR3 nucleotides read TGTGCCAGCAGCTCAGGGACGGGACTGAGCTCCTACGAGCAGTACTTC. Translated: CASSSGTGLSSYEQYF.

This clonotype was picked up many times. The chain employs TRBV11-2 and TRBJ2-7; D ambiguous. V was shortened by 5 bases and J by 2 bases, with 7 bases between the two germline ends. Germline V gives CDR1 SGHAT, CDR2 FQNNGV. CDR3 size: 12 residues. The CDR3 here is CASSHRAYEQYF. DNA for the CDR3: TGTGCCAGCAGCCACCGGGCCTACGAGCAGTACTTC.